This T cell receptor (beta chain) was recovered during a study of CD8 T cells in ankylosing spondylitis. Overall study findings and caveats: Ankylosing spondylitis blood appeared to carry a characteristic TCR beta motif of roughly 8 highly homologous variants. Some of the motif variants had earlier been found in reactive arthritis patients' fluid and blood.

CDR1 is SGHTA and CDR2 is FQGNSA in the germline V gene. This CDR3 has 13 residues. Trimming removed 5 bases at V and 5 bases at J, with 12 bases between. Quantitative 5'-RACE with molecular barcodes generated TCR beta libraries. MiXCR, run by TCRdb on the 5' RACE reads, gives a single entry per CDR3 protein. The data show about 360,000 distinct CDR3 sequences, roughly 14% seen once. Points on this clonotype: Its antigen is not identified.

The chain joins TRBV7-2 to TRBJ2-5; unclear D gene. The material sequenced was blood, either unsorted or a sorted T cell fraction (not recorded which). This TCR came from a male donor with ankylosing spondylitis or in good health (not recorded which). The CDR3 is CASSKESRETQYF. The CDR3 nucleotides read TGTGCCAGCAGCAAGGAGTCGCGGGAGACCCAGTACTTC.